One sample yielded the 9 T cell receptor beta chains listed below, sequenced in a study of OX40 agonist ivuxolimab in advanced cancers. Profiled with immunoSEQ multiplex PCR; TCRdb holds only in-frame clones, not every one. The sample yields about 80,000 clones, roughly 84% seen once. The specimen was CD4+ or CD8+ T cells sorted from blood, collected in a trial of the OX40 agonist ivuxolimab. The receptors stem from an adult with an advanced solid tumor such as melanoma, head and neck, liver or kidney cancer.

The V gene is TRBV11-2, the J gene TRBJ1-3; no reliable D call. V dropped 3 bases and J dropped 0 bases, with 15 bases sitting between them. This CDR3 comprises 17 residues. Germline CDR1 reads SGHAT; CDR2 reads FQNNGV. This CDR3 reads CASSFNPALRSGNTIYF. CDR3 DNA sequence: TGTGCCAGCAGCTTTAATCCGGCCCTTCGCTCTGGAAACACCATATATTTT.

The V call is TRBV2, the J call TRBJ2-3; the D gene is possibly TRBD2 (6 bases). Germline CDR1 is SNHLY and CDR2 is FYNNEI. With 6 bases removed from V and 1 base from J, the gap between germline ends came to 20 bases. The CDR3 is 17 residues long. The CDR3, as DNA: TGTGCCAGCAGACTCGGTTTAGGGGAGGCTGGCACAGATACGCAGTATTTT. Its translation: CASRLGLGEAGTDTQYF.

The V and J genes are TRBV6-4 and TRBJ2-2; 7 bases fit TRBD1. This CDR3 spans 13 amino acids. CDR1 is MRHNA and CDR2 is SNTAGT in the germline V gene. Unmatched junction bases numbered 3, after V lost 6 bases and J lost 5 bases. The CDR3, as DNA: TGTGCCAGCAGGGGACAGTTTACCGGGGAGCTGTTTTTT. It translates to CASRGQFTGELFF.

The CDR3 DNA sequence: TGTGCCAGTAGTATCCCCTCTAGCGGGAGGACTTTCTTC. Translating gives CASSIPSSGRTFF. The chain has TRBV19 and TRBJ2-1; 11 bases map to TRBD2. The germline gives CDR1 LNHDA, CDR2 SQIVND (reference sequence). CDR3 length: 13 amino acids. J was trimmed by 16 bases and V by 3 bases; bases with no gene match: 8.

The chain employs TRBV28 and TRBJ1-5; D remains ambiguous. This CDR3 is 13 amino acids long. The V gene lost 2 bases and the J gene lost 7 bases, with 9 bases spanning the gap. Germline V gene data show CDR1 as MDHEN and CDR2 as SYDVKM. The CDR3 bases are TGTGCCAGCAGTTTACCCAGCCCCCAGCCCCAGCATTTT. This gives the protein CASSLPSPQPQHF.

The CDR3 nucleotides are TGTGCCAGCAGTCGTGGCGCGATGAGCTCCTACAATGAGCAGTTCTTC. Translated, it gives CASSRGAMSSYNEQFF. This rearrangement joins TRBV6-4 to TRBJ2-1, with D hard to call. The CDR3 length is 16 residues. V was shortened by 5 bases and J by 0 bases, with 14 bases between the two germline ends. The germline V gene has CDR1 MRHNA and CDR2 SNTAGT.

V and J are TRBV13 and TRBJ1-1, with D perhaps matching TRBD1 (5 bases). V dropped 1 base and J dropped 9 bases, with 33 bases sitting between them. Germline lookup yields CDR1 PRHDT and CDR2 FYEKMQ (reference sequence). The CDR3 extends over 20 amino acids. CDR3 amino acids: CASSLDVRDAHVSGLEKAFF. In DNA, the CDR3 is TGTGCCAGCAGCTTAGACGTCCGGGACGCCCATGTCTCCGGTCTGGAGAAAGCTTTCTTT.

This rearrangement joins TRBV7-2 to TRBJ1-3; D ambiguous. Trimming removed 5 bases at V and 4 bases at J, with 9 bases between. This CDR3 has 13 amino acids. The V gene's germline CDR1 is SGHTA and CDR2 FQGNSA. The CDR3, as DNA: TGTGCCAGCAGCCCCTCTTCCGGAAACACCATATATTTT. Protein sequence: CASSPSSGNTIYF.

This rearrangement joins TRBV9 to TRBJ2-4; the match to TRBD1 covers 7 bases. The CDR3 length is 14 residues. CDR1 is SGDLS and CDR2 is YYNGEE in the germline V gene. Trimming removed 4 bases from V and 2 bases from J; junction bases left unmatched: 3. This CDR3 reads CASSLTGSKNIQYF. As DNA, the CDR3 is TGTGCCAGCAGCTTGACAGGGTCCAAAAACATTCAGTACTTC.